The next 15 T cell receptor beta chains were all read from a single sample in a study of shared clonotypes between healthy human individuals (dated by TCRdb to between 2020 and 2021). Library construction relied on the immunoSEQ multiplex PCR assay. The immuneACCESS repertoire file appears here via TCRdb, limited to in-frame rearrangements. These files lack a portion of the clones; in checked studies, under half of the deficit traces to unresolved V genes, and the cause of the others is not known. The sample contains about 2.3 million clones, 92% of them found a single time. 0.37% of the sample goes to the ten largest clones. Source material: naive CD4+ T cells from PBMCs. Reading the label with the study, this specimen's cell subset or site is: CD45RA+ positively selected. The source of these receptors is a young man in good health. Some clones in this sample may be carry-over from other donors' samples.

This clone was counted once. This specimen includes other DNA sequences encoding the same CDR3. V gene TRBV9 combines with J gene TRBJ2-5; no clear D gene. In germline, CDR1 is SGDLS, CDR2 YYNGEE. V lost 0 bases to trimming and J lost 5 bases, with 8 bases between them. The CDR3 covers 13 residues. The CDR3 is CASSVVSGETQYF. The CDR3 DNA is TGTGCCAGCAGCGTAGTTTCCGGCGAGACCCAGTACTTC.

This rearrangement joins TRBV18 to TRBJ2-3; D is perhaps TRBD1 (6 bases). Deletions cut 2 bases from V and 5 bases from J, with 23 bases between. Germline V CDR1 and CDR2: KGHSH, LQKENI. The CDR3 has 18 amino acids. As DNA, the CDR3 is TGTGCCAGCTCACCATTCGTAGTAGGACAGACTATGGGAGATACGCAGTATTTT. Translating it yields CASSPFVVGQTMGDTQYF.

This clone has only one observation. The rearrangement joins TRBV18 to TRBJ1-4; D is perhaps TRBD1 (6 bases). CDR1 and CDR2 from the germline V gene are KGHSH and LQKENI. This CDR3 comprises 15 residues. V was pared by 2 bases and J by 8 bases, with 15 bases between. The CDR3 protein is CASSPLQGVREKLFF. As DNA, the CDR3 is TGTGCCAGCTCACCATTACAGGGAGTTAGGGAAAAACTGTTTTTT. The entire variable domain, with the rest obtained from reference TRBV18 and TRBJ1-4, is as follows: NAGVMQNPRHLVRRRGQEARLRCSPMKGHSHVYWYRQLPEEGLKFMVYLQKENIIDESGMPKERFSAEFPKEGPSILRIQQVVRGDSAAYFCASSPLQGVREKLFFGSGTQLSVL.

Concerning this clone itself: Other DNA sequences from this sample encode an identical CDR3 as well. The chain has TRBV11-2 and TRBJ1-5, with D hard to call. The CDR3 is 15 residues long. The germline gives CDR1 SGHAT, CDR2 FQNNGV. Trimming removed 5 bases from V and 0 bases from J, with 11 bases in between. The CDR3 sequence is CASSLLADSNQPQHF. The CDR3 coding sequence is TGTGCCAGCAGCCTCTTGGCAGATAGCAATCAGCCCCAGCATTTT.

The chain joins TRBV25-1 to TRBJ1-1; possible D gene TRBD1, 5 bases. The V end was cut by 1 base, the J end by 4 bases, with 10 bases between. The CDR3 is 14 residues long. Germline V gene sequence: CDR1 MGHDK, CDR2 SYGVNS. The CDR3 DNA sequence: TGTGCCAGCAGTGAATGGGGGGGATCCACTGAAGCTTTCTTT. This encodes CASSEWGGSTEAFF.

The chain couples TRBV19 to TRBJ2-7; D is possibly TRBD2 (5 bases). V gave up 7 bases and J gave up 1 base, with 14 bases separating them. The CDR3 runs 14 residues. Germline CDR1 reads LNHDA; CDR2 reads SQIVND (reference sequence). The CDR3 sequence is CASKRVRDSYEQYF. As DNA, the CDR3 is TGTGCCAGTAAAAGGGTTCGGGATTCCTACGAGCAGTACTTC. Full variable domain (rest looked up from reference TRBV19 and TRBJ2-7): DGGITQSPKYLFRKEGQNVTLSCEQNLNHDAMYWYRQDPGQGLRLIYYSQIVNDFQKGDIAEGYSVSREKKESFPLTVTSAQKNPTAFYLCASKRVRDSYEQYFGPGTRLTVT.

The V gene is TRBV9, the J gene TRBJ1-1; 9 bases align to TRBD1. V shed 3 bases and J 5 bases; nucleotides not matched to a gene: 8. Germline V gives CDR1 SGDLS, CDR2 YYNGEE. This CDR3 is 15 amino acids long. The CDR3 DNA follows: TGTGCCAGCAGCGCACAGGGGGCTGGTTATACTGAAGCTTTCTTT. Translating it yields CASSAQGAGYTEAFF.

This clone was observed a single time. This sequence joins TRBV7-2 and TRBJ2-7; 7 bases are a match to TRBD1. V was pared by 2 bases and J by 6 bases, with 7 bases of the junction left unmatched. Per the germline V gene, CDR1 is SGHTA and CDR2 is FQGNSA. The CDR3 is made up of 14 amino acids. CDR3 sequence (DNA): TGTGCCAGCAGCTTAACCGGGACAGATAGCGAGCAGTACTTC. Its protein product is CASSLTGTDSEQYF.

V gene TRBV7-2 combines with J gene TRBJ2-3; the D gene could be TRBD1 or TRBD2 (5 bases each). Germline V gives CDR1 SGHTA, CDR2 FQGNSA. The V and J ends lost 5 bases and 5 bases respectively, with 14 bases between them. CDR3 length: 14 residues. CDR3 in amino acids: CASSQGVGRDTQYF. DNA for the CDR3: TGTGCCAGCAGCCAAGGGGTGGGGAGAGATACGCAGTATTTT.

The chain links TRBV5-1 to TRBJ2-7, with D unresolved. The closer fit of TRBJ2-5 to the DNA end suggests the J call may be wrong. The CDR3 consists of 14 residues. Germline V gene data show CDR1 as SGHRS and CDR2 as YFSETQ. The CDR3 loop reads CASRGFGRQETQYF. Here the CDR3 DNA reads TGCGCCAGCAGGGGGTTTGGGCGGCAAGAGACCCAGTACTTC.

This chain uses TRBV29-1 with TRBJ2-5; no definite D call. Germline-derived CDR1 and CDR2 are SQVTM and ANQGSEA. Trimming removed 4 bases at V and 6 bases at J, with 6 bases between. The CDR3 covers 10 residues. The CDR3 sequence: CSVGRQTQYF. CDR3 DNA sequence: TGCAGCGTTGGTAGGCAGACCCAGTACTTC.

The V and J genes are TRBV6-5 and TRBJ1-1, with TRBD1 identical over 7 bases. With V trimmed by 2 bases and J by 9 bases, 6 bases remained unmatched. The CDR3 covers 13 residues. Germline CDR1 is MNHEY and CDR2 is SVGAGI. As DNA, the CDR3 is TGTGCCAGCAGTTACCGACAGGGAGCAAAAGCTTTCTTT. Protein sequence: CASSYRQGAKAFF.

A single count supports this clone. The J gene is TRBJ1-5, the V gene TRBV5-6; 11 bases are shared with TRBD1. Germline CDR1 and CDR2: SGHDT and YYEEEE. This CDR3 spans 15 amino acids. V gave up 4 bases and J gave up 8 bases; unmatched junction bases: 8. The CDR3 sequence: CASSEWTGGAEPQHF. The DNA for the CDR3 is TGTGCCAGCAGCGAGTGGACAGGGGGCGCTGAGCCCCAGCATTTT.

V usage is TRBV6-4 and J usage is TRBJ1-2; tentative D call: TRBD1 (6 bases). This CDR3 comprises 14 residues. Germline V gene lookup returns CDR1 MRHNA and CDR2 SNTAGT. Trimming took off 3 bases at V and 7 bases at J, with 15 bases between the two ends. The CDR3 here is CASSENKGGPGYTF. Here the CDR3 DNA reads TGTGCCAGCAGTGAAAATAAGGGGGGCCCTGGCTACACCTTC.

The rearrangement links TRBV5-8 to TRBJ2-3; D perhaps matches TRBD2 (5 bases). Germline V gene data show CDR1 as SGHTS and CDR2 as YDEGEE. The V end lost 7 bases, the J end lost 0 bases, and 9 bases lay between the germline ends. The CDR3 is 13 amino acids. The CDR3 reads CASGLGSTDTQYF. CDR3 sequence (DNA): TGTGCCAGCGGACTGGGGAGCACAGATACGCAGTATTTT.